The source of this TCR beta chain is a study of control samples from healthy donors and cancer patients. Only in-frame clones appear in the TCRdb table, and some are missing; sequencing was by immunoSEQ multiplex PCR. The sample consists of 100,000 to 150,000 clones, around 90% of them appearing once. CDR1 is KGHDR and CDR2 is SFDVKD in the germline V gene. CDR3 length equals 13 residues. V was cut by 7 bases and J by 8 bases, with 14 bases left in between. The clonotype originates from a man aged 18-30 years in good health. V is TRBV24-1 and J is TRBJ2-1, with D tentatively TRBD1 (6 bases). Input material: blood. The CDR3 coding sequence is TGTGCCACCAGCAGGGGTGGGAGTTATGAGCAGTTCTTC. Protein sequence: CATSRGGSYEQFF.